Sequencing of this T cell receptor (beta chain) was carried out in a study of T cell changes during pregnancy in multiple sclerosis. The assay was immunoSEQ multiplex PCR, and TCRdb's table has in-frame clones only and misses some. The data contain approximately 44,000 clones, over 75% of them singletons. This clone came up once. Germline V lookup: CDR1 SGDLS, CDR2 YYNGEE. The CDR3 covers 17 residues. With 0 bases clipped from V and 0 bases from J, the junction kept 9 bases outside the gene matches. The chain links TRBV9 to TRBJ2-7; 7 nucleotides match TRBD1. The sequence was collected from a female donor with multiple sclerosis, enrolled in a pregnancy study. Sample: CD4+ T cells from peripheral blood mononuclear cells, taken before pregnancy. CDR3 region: CASSVGGARDSSYEQYF. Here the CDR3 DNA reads TGTGCCAGCAGCGTAGGGGGTGCCCGGGACAGCTCCTACGAGCAGTACTTC.